The rows below give T cell receptor beta chains drawn from one sample of a study of shared clonotypes between healthy human individuals. Here immunoSEQ multiplex PCR was the method, and the copy in TCRdb shows in-frame clones only, minus some. This sample has around 450,000 clones; roughly 83% occur once, and the top ten carry 13%. Sequenced material: PBMCs. The source is a woman aged 40 to 50 in good health. Some clones in this sample may be carry-over from other donors' samples. The CDR3 runs from the conserved cysteine through the conserved F or W. Each record gives: clone size, V gene, CDR3 protein. Some rows mark clone size as missing; the rest say once, few, many or name a class of expanded clone.

clone size: -
V gene: TRBV6-6
CDR3 protein: CASSYSSGWEPQHF

clone size: once
V gene: TRBV27
CDR3 protein: CASSFHSASNQPQHF

clone size: -
V gene: TRBV28
CDR3 protein: CASLRGDLDIQYF

clone size: -
V gene: TRBV6-5
CDR3 protein: CASRGQYTKAFF

clone size: -
V gene: TRBV7-9
CDR3 protein: CASSQREDYGYTF

clone size: -
V gene: TRBV2
CDR3 protein: CASSVGRSETQYF

clone size: -
V gene: TRBV9
CDR3 protein: CASSPRGDRSYNEQFF

clone size: -
V gene: TRBV27
CDR3 protein: CASRAGIAGSLEQYF

clone size: once
V gene: TRBV4-1
CDR3 protein: CASSQVGGTTYEQYF

clone size: -
V gene: TRBV18
CDR3 protein: CASSPSQGALGNEQYF

clone size: -
V gene: TRBV5-3
CDR3 protein: CARSLCSGMGNTEAFF

clone size: -
V gene: TRBV27
CDR3 protein: CASSLSGTDTQYF

clone size: -
V gene: TRBV5-1
CDR3 protein: CASSFWGFSADTQYF

clone size: -
V gene: TRBV6-5
CDR3 protein: CASSYGQLYEQYF

clone size: -
V gene: TRBV9
CDR3 protein: CASSLTNQPQHF

clone size: -
V gene: TRBV27
CDR3 protein: CASSHGTGYGYTF

clone size: -
V gene: TRBV29-1
CDR3 protein: CSVETIQGGGFGKLFF

clone size: -
V gene: TRBV28
CDR3 protein: CASSQSGTGDEKLFF

clone size: once
V gene: TRBV28
CDR3 protein: CASRGSRDRDYGYTF

clone size: -
V gene: TRBV19
CDR3 protein: CASSINYNTGELFF

clone size: many
V gene: TRBV10-3
CDR3 protein: CAISDPKYSEQFF

clone size: -
V gene: TRBV30
CDR3 protein: CAWGRDNEQFF

clone size: -
V gene: TRBV21-1
CDR3 protein: CASSMRSGQGAEFDYEQYF

clone size: -
V gene: TRBV10-3
CDR3 protein: CAISESAGWNTEAFF

clone size: -
V gene: TRBV7-2
CDR3 protein: CASSLISVGYGYTF

clone size: -
V gene: TRBV5-1
CDR3 protein: CASSPGTLQETQYF

clone size: once
V gene: TRBV6-6
CDR3 protein: CASSYPETGDTEAFF

clone size: -
V gene: TRBV5-4
CDR3 protein: CASSLAGTEGYTF

clone size: -
V gene: TRBV15
CDR3 protein: CATSRDITGELFF

clone size: once
V gene: TRBV7-9
CDR3 protein: CASSQDREDEKLFF

clone size: -
V gene: TRBV29-1
CDR3 protein: CSVEVGTEQYF

clone size: -
V gene: TRBV2
CDR3 protein: CASSAYTGELFF

clone size: -
V gene: TRBV6-1
CDR3 protein: CASSGLAGGLTSSYNEQFF

clone size: once
V gene: TRBV6-1
CDR3 protein: CASSEAGGNYGYTF

clone size: once
V gene: TRBV5-8
CDR3 protein: CASSPFNPNTGELFF

clone size: few
V gene: TRBV21-1
CDR3 protein: CASRIQPQHF

clone size: -
V gene: TRBV28
CDR3 protein: CASSSPTLGNTIYF

clone size: -
V gene: TRBV9
CDR3 protein: CASRGRANTGELFF

clone size: -
V gene: TRBV18
CDR3 protein: CASSLFGQESNTEAFF

clone size: -
V gene: TRBV18
CDR3 protein: CASSPSGDYGYTF

clone size: few
V gene: TRBV29-1
CDR3 protein: CSVEQGAVGNGELFF

clone size: many
V gene: TRBV10-3
CDR3 protein: CAISLGLADYNEQFF

clone size: -
V gene: TRBV15
CDR3 protein: CATSRGPNTEAFF

clone size: -
V gene: TRBV19
CDR3 protein: CASSSGLAGETQYF

clone size: -
V gene: TRBV5-8
CDR3 protein: CASSLALSTDTQYF

clone size: once
V gene: TRBV4-2
CDR3 protein: CASSPRLAGEGYEQFF